This TCR beta chain is from a study of cytomegalovirus exposure and HLA in healthy donors. Study results and limitations: Reports described diagnosis of cytomegalovirus status by the classifier as highly specific and sensitive. One variant, a missense change in DCLRE1C, was linked in a later analysis to TCR beta V- and J-gene trimming.

A word on this clone: The antigen is undetermined.

60 Vbeta and 13 Jbeta primers were used in PCR. Libraries were prepared by immunoSEQ multiplex PCR; TCRdb keeps only in-frame clonotypes and omits some of them. The data contain roughly 110,000 clones, roughly 70% of them singletons. This CDR3 is 15 amino acids long. V was pared by 0 bases and J by 0 bases, with 7 bases between. The germline V gene encodes CDR1 SGHRS and CDR2 YFSETQ. This TCR came from a woman aged 40 to 50 in good health and CMV-seropositive. V and J are TRBV5-1 and TRBJ1-3; D perhaps matches TRBD1 (6 bases). Sequencing was performed on PBMCs. As DNA, the CDR3 is TGCGCCAGCAGCTTGGACAGGGCCTCTGGAAACACCATATATTTT. Translated, it gives CASSLDRASGNTIYF.